Following are 30 T cell receptor beta chains from one sample sequenced in a study of T-cell reconstitution after alpha-beta-depleted transplantation in children (dated by TCRdb to about 2016). The library relied on PCR. The instrument given in TCRdb is Illumina HiSeq 2500. Molecular barcoding was employed in the preparation of TCR libraries, with unique molecular identifiers being used to normalize TCRbeta repertoire quantification. In-frame beta chains were kept once TCRdb had trimmed the public reads at Q25 with fastp and called clones with MiXCR. Duplicate CDR3 protein sequences are folded into a single record with the most common DNA and genes. Across this sample there are about 500,000 distinct CDR3 sequences, with around a third seen only once. Around 2.5% of the sample lies in the top ten. The specimen comprised PBMCs from the stem cell graft donor, sampled from the stem cell graft. The receptors stem from a human donor who donated a stem cell graft to a child with aplastic anemia.

This clonotype showed up just a few times. This sequence joins TRBV11-2 and TRBJ2-1; D might be TRBD1 (5 bases). Germline CDR1 is SGHAT and CDR2 is FQNNGV. The CDR3 loop spans 15 amino acids. Trimming cost V 2 bases and J 2 bases, with 10 bases left between them. CDR3 DNA: TGTGCCAGCAGCTTATATACAGGTCCCTACAATGAGCAGTTCTTC. Protein: CASSLYTGPYNEQFF.

The genes are TRBV12-3 or TRBV12-4 and TRBJ2-3, with 7 bases matching TRBD2. Trimming removed 1 base from V and 3 bases from J; junction bases left unmatched: 1. This CDR3 has 14 amino acids. CDR3 DNA: TGTGCCAGCAGTTTAGGGACTAGAACAGATACGCAGTATTTT. Its translation is CASSLGTRTDTQYF.

The table lists this clonotype with a few counts. The V gene is TRBV4-3, the J gene TRBJ1-2; 11 bases are a match to TRBD1. The CDR3 has 17 residues. Germline V gene sequence: CDR1 LGHNA, CDR2 YSLEER. The V gene end was trimmed by 0 bases and the J gene end by 7 bases; junction bases not matched to a gene: 10. Here the CDR3 reads CASSQEVIGQGAGGYTF. The CDR3 DNA reads TGCGCCAGCAGCCAAGAAGTAATAGGACAGGGGGCAGGTGGCTACACCTTC.

This chain connects TRBV5-4 to TRBJ2-5; maybe TRBD1 (6 bases). Germline V gene lookup returns CDR1 SGHNT and CDR2 YYREEE (reference sequence). Trimming shortened V by 4 bases and J by 5 bases, and 15 bases separated the two germline ends. The CDR3 is made up of 14 amino acids. The CDR3, as DNA: TGTGCCAGCAGCGCAGGGGTTGAGGGCGAGACCCAGTACTTC. Translation gives CASSAGVEGETQYF.

The chain joins TRBV29-1 to TRBJ1-1; D not resolved. Deletions cut 3 bases from V and 9 bases from J, with 17 bases between. The CDR3 has 13 amino acids. Germline CDR1 and CDR2: SQVTM and ANQGSEA. This chain's CDR3 is CSVDESGTMKAFF. The CDR3 bases are TGCAGCGTTGATGAGTCAGGAACTATGAAAGCTTTCTTT.

The chain joins TRBV10-3 to TRBJ1-1, with D unresolved. Trimming cost V 2 bases and J 4 bases, with 11 bases left between them. Per germline, CDR1 ENHRY and CDR2 SYGVKD. The CDR3 contains 14 residues. CDR3 DNA: TGTGCCATCAGTGAGGGACCGCGGGCCACTGAAGCTTTCTTT. Its translation is CAISEGPRATEAFF.

This clonotype was counted only a few times. This rearrangement joins TRBV24-1 to TRBJ2-1; weak D call: TRBD2 (6 bases). Germline CDR1 reads KGHDR; CDR2 reads SFDVKD. The V gene lost 3 bases and the J gene lost 5 bases, with 22 bases spanning the gap. This CDR3 is 18 amino acids long. In DNA, the CDR3 is TGTGCCACCAGTGATGTCAAGCGGGCCCCCCCCGGTCACAATGAGCAGTTCTTC. It is translated as CATSDVKRAPPGHNEQFF.

This chain links TRBV20-1 with TRBJ2-5; maybe TRBD1 (6 bases). Per germline, CDR1 DFQATT and CDR2 SNEGSKA (reference sequence). CDR3 length: 12 amino acids. V gave up 3 bases and J gave up 4 bases, with 9 bases separating them. CDR3 sequence: CSASEGGETQYF. DNA for the CDR3: TGCAGTGCTAGCGAAGGGGGAGAGACCCAGTACTTC.

This clonotype was counted between two and nine times. The chain joins TRBV7-6 to TRBJ2-2; D is undetermined. Trimming removed 0 bases from V and 4 bases from J, with 6 bases in between. Germline loops: CDR1 SGHVS, CDR2 FNYEAQ. The CDR3 is 14 residues long. CDR3 coding DNA: TGTGCCAGCAGCTTAGCCCAGGCCACCGGGGAGCTGTTTTTT. Its protein is CASSLAQATGELFF.

This clonotype was observed a few times. The genes are TRBV20-1 and TRBJ1-4; unclear D gene. Trimming left V 1 base short and J 8 bases short, with 8 bases between. Per the germline V gene, CDR1 is DFQATT and CDR2 is SNEGSKA (reference sequence). The length of the CDR3 is 12 residues. The CDR3 loop is CSARGDEEKLFF. The DNA for the CDR3 is TGCAGTGCTAGAGGGGATGAGGAAAAACTGTTTTTT.

The sample holds one count of this clonotype. This chain connects TRBV9 to TRBJ2-1, with 10 bases fitting TRBD1. Germline V gene sequence: CDR1 SGDLS, CDR2 YYNGEE. With 1 base clipped from V and 10 bases from J, the junction kept 5 bases outside the gene matches. This CDR3 is built from 14 residues. The CDR3 loop reads CASSVRDRGYEQFF. CDR3 nucleotide sequence: TGTGCCAGCAGCGTACGGGACAGGGGATACGAGCAGTTCTTC. The whole variable domain, remainder taken from reference TRBV9 and TRBJ2-1, is DSGVTQTPKHLITATGQRVTLRCSPRSGDLSVYWYQQSLDQGLQFLIQYYNGEERAKGNILERFSAQQFPDLHSELNLSSLELGDSALYFCASSVRDRGYEQFFGPGTRLTVL.

J is TRBJ2-7 and V is TRBV6-2 or TRBV6-3, with 7 bases identical to TRBD2. Germline lookup yields CDR1 MNHEY and CDR2 SVGEGT. With 2 bases clipped from V and 6 bases from J, the junction kept 7 bases outside the gene matches. This CDR3 has 14 residues. The CDR3 reads CASSYPGTNSEQYV. CDR3 in DNA: TGTGCCAGCAGTTACCCCGGGACTAATTCCGAGCAGTACGTC.

This clonotype was detected only a few times. This chain links TRBV20-1 with TRBJ1-4; 8 nucleotides align to TRBD1. CDR1 and CDR2 (germline): DFQATT, SNEGSKA (reference sequence). With V trimmed by 2 bases and J by 0 bases, 5 bases remained unmatched. CDR3 length: 16 amino acids. This chain's CDR3 is CSARRQGRATNEKLFF. CDR3 DNA sequence: TGCAGTGCTAGAAGACAGGGGCGGGCAACTAATGAAAAACTGTTTTTT.

In regard to this clonotype: A much bigger clone sits one base away, suggesting this may be a read error. The gene calls are TRBV11-3 and TRBJ1-1; D might be TRBD1 (5 bases). Germline V gene lookup returns CDR1 SGHNT and CDR2 YENEEA. The CDR3 length is 13 residues. This chain's CDR3 is CASSGGKNTETFF. The CDR3 nucleotides are TGTGCCAGCAGTGGGGGGAAGAACACTGAAACTTTCTTT. Filled out from reference TRBV11-3 and TRBJ1-1, the complete variable domain reads EAGVVQSPRYKIIEKKQPVAFWCNPISGHNTLYWYLQNLGQGPELLIRYENEEAVDDSQLPKDRFSAERLKGVDSTLKIQPAELGDSAVYLCASSGGKNTETFFGQGTRLTVV.

This chain joins TRBV10-2 and TRBJ2-1; D is unresolved. CDR3 length: 13 amino acids. Trimming took 4 bases from V and 6 from J, leaving 10 bases between them. Germline V gene data show CDR1 as WSHSY and CDR2 as SAAADI. The CDR3 reads CASSGGPGNEQFF. The CDR3 nucleotides read TGCGCCAGCAGTGGCGGACCCGGCAATGAGCAGTTCTTC.

This clonotype was counted between two and nine times. The gene calls are TRBV18 and TRBJ2-6, with D unresolved. V was shortened by 3 bases and J by 2 bases, with 14 bases between the two germline ends. Germline lookup yields CDR1 KGHSH and CDR2 LQKENI. The CDR3 runs to 17 residues. In DNA, the CDR3 is TGTGCCAGCTCACCCTCGGCCCCTTTCACTGGGGCCAACGTCCTGACTTTC. Its protein product is CASSPSAPFTGANVLTF.

This clonotype was detected a few times. The J gene is TRBJ2-7, the V gene TRBV29-1; no firm D call. This CDR3 has 12 amino acids. Trimming removed 4 bases from V and 7 bases from J, with 14 bases in between. From germline, CDR1 is SQVTM and CDR2 ANQGSEA. The CDR3 region has the DNA TGCAGCGTTGGAGACATGTCGAGGGAGCAGTACTTC. It yields the protein CSVGDMSREQYF.

There are a few counts of this clonotype. The junction and the germline gene differ at one end; a read error may be behind it. The chain is built from TRBV6-5 and TRBJ1-1, with D unclear. Germline CDR1 is MNHEY and CDR2 is SVGAGI. This CDR3 is built from 14 residues. CDR3 amino acids: CASSYGQLNAEAFF. CDR3 sequence (DNA): TGTGCCAGCAGTTACGGGCAGCTGAACGCTGAAGCTTTCTTT.

This chain joins TRBV7-6 and TRBJ1-2; possibly TRBD1 for D (6 bases). Trimming removed 5 bases from V and 6 bases from J, with 13 bases in between. Germline CDR1 and CDR2: SGHVS and FNYEAQ. The length of the CDR3 is 13 residues. In nucleotides, the CDR3 is TGTGCCAGCAGCCCAACAGGGAGGGATGGCTACACCTTC. Translation gives CASSPTGRDGYTF.

There are a few counts of this clonotype. The V gene is TRBV4-3, the J gene TRBJ2-1; 7 bases align to TRBD1. Unmatched junction bases numbered 12, after V lost 1 base and J lost 9 bases. The CDR3 is 16 residues long. The germline gives CDR1 LGHNA, CDR2 YSLEER. The CDR3 reads CASSQGSIGGLSEQFF. CDR3 in DNA: TGCGCCAGCAGCCAAGGTAGTATAGGGGGCTTAAGTGAGCAGTTCTTC.

This clonotype was counted between two and nine times. The gene calls are TRBV27 and TRBJ2-7, with 7 bases fitting TRBD2. The CDR3 is 15 residues long. Germline V gene data show CDR1 as MNHEY and CDR2 as SMNVEV (reference sequence). Trimming cost V 4 bases and J 3 bases; bases outside gene matches: 9. CDR3 loop: CASSSTSFSHYEQYF. CDR3 sequence (DNA): TGTGCCAGCAGTTCGACTAGCTTCTCCCACTACGAGCAGTACTTC.

This clonotype occurred a few times. The CDR3, as DNA: TGTGCCAGCGGAGCGGGAGGAGGCTACAATGAGCAGTTCTTC. Its protein is CASGAGGGYNEQFF. This rearrangement joins TRBV6-2 or TRBV6-3 to TRBJ2-1; 9 bases line up with TRBD2. V dropped 8 bases and J dropped 3; count of bases not matched to a gene: 5. Germline V gene lookup returns CDR1 MNHEY and CDR2 SVGEGT. The CDR3 is made up of 14 amino acids.

The chain employs TRBV4-2 and TRBJ2-3; 8 nucleotides agree with TRBD2. This CDR3 is built from 15 residues. From germline, CDR1 is LGHNA and CDR2 YNFKEQ. Unmatched junction bases numbered 4, after V lost 0 bases and J lost 5 bases. The chain's CDR3 is CASSQDKRELDTQYF. In DNA, the CDR3 is TGTGCCAGCAGCCAAGATAAGCGGGAGTTAGATACGCAGTATTTT.

The genes are TRBV18 and TRBJ2-2, with D hard to call. There are 15 residues in the CDR3. CDR1 is KGHSH, CDR2 LQKENI, per germline. With 6 bases removed from V and 10 bases from J, the gap between germline ends came to 21 bases. CDR3: CASSLSEPPFSELFF. The CDR3 DNA follows: TGTGCCAGCTCCCTTTCGGAACCCCCGTTCTCGGAGCTGTTTTTT.

This clonotype was picked up one time. The rearrangement joins TRBV4-3 to TRBJ2-2, with 7 bases lining up with TRBD1. The CDR3 consists of 16 residues. The junction had 9 bases not matched to a gene; V was cut back by 4 bases and J by 4 bases. Per the germline V gene, CDR1 is LGHNA and CDR2 is YSLEER. The CDR3 nucleotides read TGCGCCAGCAGCCCCCACGCAGGGGGACCCACCGGGGAGCTGTTTTTT. It yields the protein CASSPHAGGPTGELFF.

This clonotype was counted only a few times. J is TRBJ2-7 and V is TRBV20-1; D unclear. This CDR3 contains 13 residues. V lost 5 bases, J lost 0 bases, and 11 bases lay in between. Germline assignment: CDR1 DFQATT and CDR2 SNEGSKA (reference sequence). CDR3 protein: CSAPGRNSYEQYF. The CDR3 DNA reads as TGCAGTGCTCCAGGACGGAACTCCTACGAGCAGTACTTC.

In this sample, this clonotype turned up a few times. This chain joins TRBV30 and TRBJ1-1; possible D gene TRBD1, 5 bases. Per germline, CDR1 GTSNPN and CDR2 SVGIG (reference sequence). The CDR3 extends over 14 amino acids. Trimming took off 2 bases at V and 1 base at J, with 11 bases between the two ends. The CDR3 is CAWSITQGNTEAFF. The CDR3 DNA reads as TGTGCCTGGAGTATTACGCAGGGGAACACTGAAGCTTTCTTT. Using reference TRBV30 and TRBJ1-1 for the parts outside the CDR3, the full variable domain is SQTIHQWPATLVQPVGSPLSLECTVEGTSNPNLYWYRQAAGRGLQLLFYSVGIGQISSEVPQNLSASRPQDRQFILSSKKLLLSDSGFYLCAWSITQGNTEAFFGQGTRLTVV.

Only a few counts were recorded for this clonotype. This chain uses TRBV6-2 or TRBV6-3 with TRBJ2-1; TRBD2 aligns across 11 bases. After removal of 6 bases from V and 5 bases from J, the junction contained 9 bases not matched to a gene. Germline lookup yields CDR1 MNHEY and CDR2 SVGEGT. The CDR3 extends over 16 amino acids. CDR3 in DNA: TGTGCCAGCAGCATGGGCCAGGGACTAGCGGACAATGAGCAGTTCTTC. It codes for CASSMGQGLADNEQFF.

Only a few counts were recorded for this clonotype. The CDR3 loop is CSARELRGRYGNTIYF. CDR3 nucleotide sequence: TGCAGTGCTAGAGAGCTTCGGGGCCGGTACGGAAACACCATATATTTT. The chain has TRBV20-1 and TRBJ1-3; maybe TRBD1 (5 bases). The V and J ends lost 0 bases and 4 bases respectively, with 16 bases between them. The germline V gene encodes CDR1 DFQATT and CDR2 SNEGSKA (reference sequence). The CDR3 extends over 16 amino acids.

CDR3 bases: TGTGCCAGCAGCTTAGCCGGGCCTAACAATGAGCAGTTCTTC. This sequence encodes CASSLAGPNNEQFF. The rearrangement links TRBV7-2 to TRBJ2-1, with no clear D. V gave up 0 bases and J gave up 5 bases, with 8 bases separating them. The CDR3 totals 14 residues. Germline CDR1 reads SGHTA; CDR2 reads FQGNSA.